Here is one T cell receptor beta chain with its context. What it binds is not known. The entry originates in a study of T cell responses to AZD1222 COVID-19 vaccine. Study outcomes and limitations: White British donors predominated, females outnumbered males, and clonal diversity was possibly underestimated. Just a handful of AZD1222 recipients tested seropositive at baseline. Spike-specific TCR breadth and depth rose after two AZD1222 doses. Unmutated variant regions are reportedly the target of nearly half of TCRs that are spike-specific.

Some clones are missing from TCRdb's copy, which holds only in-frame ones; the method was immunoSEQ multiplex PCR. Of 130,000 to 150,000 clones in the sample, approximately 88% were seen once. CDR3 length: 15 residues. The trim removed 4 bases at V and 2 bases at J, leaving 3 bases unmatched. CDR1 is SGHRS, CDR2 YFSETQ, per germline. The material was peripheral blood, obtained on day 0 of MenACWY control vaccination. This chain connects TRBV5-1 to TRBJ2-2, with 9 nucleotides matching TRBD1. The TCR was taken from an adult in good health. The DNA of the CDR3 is TGCGCCAGCAGCCGGGGACAGGGCAACACCGGGGAGCTGTTTTTT. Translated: CASSRGQGNTGELFF.